The rows below give T cell receptor beta chains drawn from one sample of a study of cytomegalovirus exposure and HLA in healthy donors. Assay used: immunoSEQ multiplex PCR; TCRdb lists only in-frame clones, some missing. The table lists over 150,000 clones, about four fifths of them singletons. Material for sequencing was PBMCs. Receptor source: a girl aged 5-17 years in good health and CMV-seropositive. CDR3s include the opening cysteine and the closing phenylalanine or tryptophan. A D gene is named only where the DNA matches it firmly. Clone size is not always given. Where it is, it says once, few, many or a class for expanded clones.

clone_size	d_call	v_call	j_call	cdr3_aa	cdr3_nt
.	.	TRBV7-9	TRBJ1-1	CASSLRFVSAGNTEAFF	TGTGCCAGCAGCTTACGTTTCGTGTCAGCAGGCAACACTGAAGCTTTCTTT
.	.	TRBV5-1	TRBJ2-7	CASSSHWGEGYEQYF	TGCGCCAGCAGCTCCCATTGGGGGGAAGGCTACGAGCAGTACTTC
.	.	TRBV19	TRBJ2-1	CASSMYLSFDNEQFF	TGTGCCAGTAGTATGTATCTTTCGTTCGACAATGAGCAGTTCTTC
.	TRBD2	TRBV5-1	TRBJ2-2	CASSFYPSGGANTGELFF	TGCGCCAGCAGCTTTTACCCTAGCGGGGGCGCGAACACCGGGGAGCTGTTTTTT
.	.	TRBV6-5	TRBJ1-1	CASSYIMNTEAFF	TGTGCCAGCAGTTACATCATGAACACTGAAGCTTTCTTT
.	.	TRBV11-1	TRBJ2-4	CASSLDDLGLAINIQYF	TGTGCCAGCAGCTTAGACGATCTAGGTCTAGCAATAAACATTCAGTACTTC
.	.	TRBV12-1	TRBJ1-1	CASTLEGLLNTEAFF	TGTGCCAGCACCCTTGAGGGACTTTTGAACACTGAAGCTTTCTTT
few	TRBD1	TRBV29-1	TRBJ2-5	CSVPFSGTGKGETQYF	TGCAGCGTCCCTTTCTCCGGGACAGGGAAAGGAGAGACCCAGTACTTC
.	.	TRBV5-1	TRBJ1-4	CASSLADRSNEKLFF	TGCGCCAGCAGCTTGGCGGACAGATCCAATGAAAAACTGTTTTTT
.	.	TRBV27	TRBJ2-7	CASSPTATHYEQYF	TGTGCCAGCAGCCCGACAGCTACTCACTACGAGCAGTACTTC
once	.	TRBV7-9	TRBJ1-6	CATTLEGGSNSPLHF	TGTGCCACGACGCTCGAGGGTGGTTCGAATTCACCCCTCCACTTT
.	.	TRBV30	TRBJ1-2	CAWSQGGYTF	TGTGCCTGGAGTCAGGGTGGCTACACCTTC
.	.	TRBV6-5	TRBJ1-1	CASSNPVGGNTEAFF	TGTGCCAGCAGTAACCCCGTGGGAGGTAACACTGAAGCTTTCTTT
.	.	TRBV2	TRBJ1-1	CASSVLGGEGEAFF	TGTGCCAGCAGTGTTCTGGGCGGTGAGGGTGAAGCTTTCTTT
.	TRBD1	TRBV2	TRBJ1-1	CARTTGTDTEAFF	TGTGCCAGGACTACCGGGACAGATACTGAAGCTTTCTTT
.	TRBD2	TRBV5-1	TRBJ2-5	CASSSSGIGQETQYF	TGCGCCAGCAGCTCTAGCGGGATAGGGCAAGAGACCCAGTACTTC
.	TRBD1	TRBV18	TRBJ1-4	CASSRRDRGQNEKLFF	TGTGCCAGCTCACGAAGGGACAGGGGGCAGAATGAAAAACTGTTTTTT
.	TRBD1	TRBV6-5	TRBJ2-7	CRTGGYEQYF	TGCCGGACAGGGGGCTACGAGCAGTACTTC
.	TRBD1	TRBV29-1	TRBJ2-1	CSVGQGGYNEQFF	TGCAGCGTTGGACAGGGGGGATACAATGAGCAGTTCTTC
.	TRBD1	TRBV18	TRBJ1-6	CASSLLLTGWSVNSPLHF	TGTGCCAGCTCACTCCTCCTGACAGGGTGGTCGGTGAATTCACCCCTCCACTTT
.	.	TRBV29-1	TRBJ1-4	CSVGANANEKLFF	TGCAGCGTTGGGGCCAACGCTAATGAAAAACTGTTTTTT
once	.	TRBV7-6	TRBJ2-2	CASSLVVRWVGRPLNTGELFF	TGTGCCAGCAGCTTAGTCGTTCGATGGGTGGGCCGCCCTCTTAACACCGGGGAGCTGTTTTTT
once	TRBD1	TRBV19	TRBJ1-6	CASSGGTGHSPLHF	TGTGCCAGTAGTGGGGGGACAGGGCATTCACCCCTCCACTTT
.	TRBD1	TRBV6-5	TRBJ2-7	CASKKLGQVYEQYF	TGTGCCAGCAAGAAACTAGGACAGGTCTACGAGCAGTACTTC
few	TRBD1	TRBV7-7	TRBJ2-7	CASSPRQGGEQYF	TGTGCTAGCAGCCCCAGACAGGGGGGCGAGCAGTACTTC
.	TRBD1	TRBV6-5	TRBJ1-1	CASSQDRRNTEAFF	TGTGCCAGCAGTCAGGACAGGAGGAACACTGAAGCTTTCTTT
few	.	TRBV6-1	TRBJ1-5	CASSEVGRYDQPQHF	TGTGCCAGCAGTGAAGTAGGCAGGTATGATCAGCCCCAGCATTTT
.	TRBD2	TRBV4-1	TRBJ2-1	CASSQDSRGGVYNEQFF	TGCGCCAGCAGCCAAGACTCCCGGGGGGGCGTTTACAATGAGCAGTTCTTC
few	.	TRBV9	TRBJ1-2	CASSAVIRGNDGYTF	TGTGCCAGCAGCGCGGTTATTAGGGGGAACGATGGCTACACCTTC
.	.	TRBV5-6	TRBJ2-1	CASSPGFGDYNEQFF	TGTGCCAGCAGCCCAGGTTTCGGGGACTACAATGAGCAGTTCTTC
.	TRBD2	TRBV9	TRBJ2-7	CASSVLAGTKTYEQYF	TGTGCCAGCAGCGTACTAGCGGGGACGAAGACCTACGAGCAGTACTTC
.	TRBD1	TRBV25-1	TRBJ2-5	CASSDDRDHQETQYF	TGTGCCAGCAGTGACGACAGGGATCACCAAGAGACCCAGTACTTC
.	.	TRBV7-9	TRBJ1-1	CASSLAQVNTEAFF	TGTGCCAGCAGCTTAGCGCAGGTGAACACTGAAGCTTTCTTT
.	.	TRBV4-1	TRBJ1-5	CASSQDTGENQPQHF	TGCGCCAGCAGCCAAGACACCGGGGAGAATCAGCCCCAGCATTTT
.	TRBD1	TRBV4-1	TRBJ2-7	CASSQVKVRTGLFYEQYF	TGCGCCAGCAGCCAAGTTAAAGTGCGGACAGGTCTTTTTTACGAGCAGTACTTC
.	TRBD1	TRBV5-6	TRBJ2-7	CASSTRDRSYEQYF	TGTGCCAGCAGCACCCGGGACAGGTCCTACGAGCAGTACTTC